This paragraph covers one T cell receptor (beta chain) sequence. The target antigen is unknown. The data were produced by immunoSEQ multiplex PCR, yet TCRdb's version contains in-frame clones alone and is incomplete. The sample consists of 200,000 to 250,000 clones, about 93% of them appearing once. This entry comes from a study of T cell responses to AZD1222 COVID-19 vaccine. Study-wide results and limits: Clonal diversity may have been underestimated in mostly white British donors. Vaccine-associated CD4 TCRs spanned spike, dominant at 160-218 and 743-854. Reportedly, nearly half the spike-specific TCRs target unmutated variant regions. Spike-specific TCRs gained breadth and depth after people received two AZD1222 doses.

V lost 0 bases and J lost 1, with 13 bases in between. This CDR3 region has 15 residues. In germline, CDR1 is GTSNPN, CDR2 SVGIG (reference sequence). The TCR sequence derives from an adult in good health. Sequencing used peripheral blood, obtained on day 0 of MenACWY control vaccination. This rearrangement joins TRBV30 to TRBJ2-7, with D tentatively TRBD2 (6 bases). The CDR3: CAWSVVGRKSYEQYF. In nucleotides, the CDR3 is TGTGCCTGGAGTGTGGTGGGGAGGAAGTCCTACGAGCAGTACTTC.